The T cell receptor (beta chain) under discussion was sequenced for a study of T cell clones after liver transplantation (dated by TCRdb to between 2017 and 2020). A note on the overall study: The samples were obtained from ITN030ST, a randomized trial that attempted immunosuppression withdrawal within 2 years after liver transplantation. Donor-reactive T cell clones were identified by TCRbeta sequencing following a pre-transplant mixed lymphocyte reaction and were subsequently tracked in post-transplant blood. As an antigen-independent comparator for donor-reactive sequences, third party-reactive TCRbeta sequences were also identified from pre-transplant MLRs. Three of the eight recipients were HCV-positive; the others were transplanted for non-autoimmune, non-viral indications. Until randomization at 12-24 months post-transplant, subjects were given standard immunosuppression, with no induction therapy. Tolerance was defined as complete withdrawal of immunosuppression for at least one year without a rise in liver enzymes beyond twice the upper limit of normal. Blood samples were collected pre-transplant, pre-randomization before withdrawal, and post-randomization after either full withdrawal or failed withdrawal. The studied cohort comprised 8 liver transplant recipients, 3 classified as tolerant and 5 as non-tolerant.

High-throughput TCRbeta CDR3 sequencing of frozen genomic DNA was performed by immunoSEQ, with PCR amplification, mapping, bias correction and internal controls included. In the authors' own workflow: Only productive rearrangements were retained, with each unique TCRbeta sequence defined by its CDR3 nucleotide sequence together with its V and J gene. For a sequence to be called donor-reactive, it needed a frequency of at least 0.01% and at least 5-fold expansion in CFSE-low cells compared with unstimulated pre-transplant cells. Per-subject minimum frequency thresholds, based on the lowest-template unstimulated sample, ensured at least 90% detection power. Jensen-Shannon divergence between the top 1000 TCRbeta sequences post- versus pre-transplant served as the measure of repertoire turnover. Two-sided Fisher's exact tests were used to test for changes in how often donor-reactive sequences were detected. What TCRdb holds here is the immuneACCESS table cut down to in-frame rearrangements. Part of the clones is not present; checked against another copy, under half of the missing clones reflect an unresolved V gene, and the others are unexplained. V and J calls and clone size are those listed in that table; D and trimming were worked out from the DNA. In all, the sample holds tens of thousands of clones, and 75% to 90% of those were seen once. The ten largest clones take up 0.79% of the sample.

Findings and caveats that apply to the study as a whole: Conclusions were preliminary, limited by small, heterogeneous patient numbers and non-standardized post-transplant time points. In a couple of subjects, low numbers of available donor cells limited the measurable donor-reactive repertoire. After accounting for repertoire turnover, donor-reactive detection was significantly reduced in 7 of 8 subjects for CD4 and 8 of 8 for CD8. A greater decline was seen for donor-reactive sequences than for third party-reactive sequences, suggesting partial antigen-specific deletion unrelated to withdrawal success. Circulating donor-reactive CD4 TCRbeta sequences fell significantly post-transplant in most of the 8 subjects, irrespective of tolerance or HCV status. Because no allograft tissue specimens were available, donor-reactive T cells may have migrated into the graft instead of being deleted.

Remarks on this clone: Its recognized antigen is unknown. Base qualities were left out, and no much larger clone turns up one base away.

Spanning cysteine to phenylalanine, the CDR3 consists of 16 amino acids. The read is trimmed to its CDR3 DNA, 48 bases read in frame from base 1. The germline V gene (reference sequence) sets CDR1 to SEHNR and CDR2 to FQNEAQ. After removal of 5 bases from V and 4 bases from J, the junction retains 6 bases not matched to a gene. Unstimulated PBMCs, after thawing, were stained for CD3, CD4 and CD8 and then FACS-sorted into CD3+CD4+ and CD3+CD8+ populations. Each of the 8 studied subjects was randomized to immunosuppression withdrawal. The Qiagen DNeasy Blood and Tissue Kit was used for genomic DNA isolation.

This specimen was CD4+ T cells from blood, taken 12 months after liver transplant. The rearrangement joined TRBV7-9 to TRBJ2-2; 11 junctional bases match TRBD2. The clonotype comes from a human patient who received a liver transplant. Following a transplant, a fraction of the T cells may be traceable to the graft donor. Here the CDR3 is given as CASSTQLAGVTGELFF. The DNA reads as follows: TGTGCCAGCAGCACCCAACTAGCGGGAGTCACCGGGGAGCTGTTTTTT.